The 20 T cell receptor beta chains in this list originate from one sample, sequenced in a study of post-analysis software for immune sequencing data. Overall study findings and caveats: The study found TRBV5-6, TRBV5-1 and TRBV20-1 among 5 or 6 TRBV segments more frequent in patients than controls.

Carried by the TCR beta cDNA libraries were unique molecular identifiers. TCRdb ran MiXCR on the PCR reads and lists one entry per CDR3 protein. The sample holds about 210,000 distinct CDR3 sequences, approximately 30% seen once. Antigens for these TCRs are unknown. The sequencing input was blood. These receptor sequences come from a girl aged 2-17 years with multiple sclerosis.

The chain couples TRBV6-5 to TRBJ1-5; possible D gene TRBD1, 6 bases. V was trimmed by 0 bases and J by 6 bases, leaving 12 bases between them. Germline CDR1 is MNHEY and CDR2 is SVGAGI. The CDR3 runs 15 residues. The CDR3 protein is CASSYSKGGGQPQHF. In DNA form, the CDR3 reads TGTGCCAGCAGTTACTCGAAGGGGGGCGGTCAGCCCCAGCATTTT.

This clonotype was observed at least ten times. The chain employs TRBV5-1 and TRBJ2-1, with TRBD1 identical over 11 bases. The V gene end was trimmed by 7 bases and the J gene end by 6 bases; junction bases not matched to a gene: 6. The germline V gene encodes CDR1 SGHRS and CDR2 YFSETQ. The CDR3 has 14 amino acids. The chain's CDR3 is CASFPGTGGNEQFF. CDR3 in DNA: TGCGCCAGCTTTCCCGGGACAGGGGGCAATGAGCAGTTCTTC.

This clonotype has a count of ten or more. The chain employs TRBV7-2 and TRBJ2-7; a weak D match, TRBD1 (5 bases). The CDR3 is 15 residues long. CDR1 SGHTA and CDR2 FQGNSA come from the germline V gene. Trimming left V 1 base short and J 0 bases short, with 10 bases between. CDR3 residues: CASSLGKGYSYEQYF. CDR3 DNA sequence: TGTGCCAGCAGCTTAGGGAAGGGGTACTCCTACGAGCAGTACTTC.

This clonotype was recorded a few times. The chain is built from TRBV4-1 and TRBJ1-1; D remains unclear. V was trimmed by 3 bases and J by 6 bases, leaving 14 bases between them. Germline V gene sequence: CDR1 MGHRA, CDR2 YSYEKL. The CDR3 is made up of 14 amino acids. CDR3 region: CASSHANLIAEAFF. CDR3 in DNA: TGCGCCAGCAGCCACGCAAACTTGATCGCTGAAGCTTTCTTT.

The sample holds many counts of this clonotype. The chain has TRBV15 and TRBJ2-1; D unresolved. This CDR3 contains 15 residues. The germline gives CDR1 LNHNV, CDR2 YYDKDF (reference sequence). V lost 5 bases and J lost 2, with 13 bases in between. In DNA, the CDR3 is TGTGCCACCAGCTTAGCCGACACTCCCTACAATGAGCAGTTCTTC. The encoded protein is CATSLADTPYNEQFF.

Note on this clonotype: A junction boundary mismatches the germline segment, possibly from a read error. This chain joins TRBV6-2 or TRBV6-3 and TRBJ2-7; D is possibly TRBD1 (6 bases). Germline CDR1 is MNHEY and CDR2 is SVGEGT. The CDR3 is 13 amino acids. In DNA form, the CDR3 reads TGTGACAGCGGTCGTCCCAGGGGCAATGAGCAGTACTTC. This translates into CDSGRPRGNEQYF.

This clonotype was seen a few times. V is TRBV6-1 and J is TRBJ1-5, with TRBD1 as a possible D gene (5 bases). The V end was cut by 3 bases, the J end by 0 bases, with 12 bases between. Germline V gene sequence: CDR1 MNHNS, CDR2 SASEGT. The CDR3 has 16 residues. The CDR3 protein is CASSETASYSNQPQHF. Written as DNA, the CDR3 is TGTGCCAGCAGTGAGACAGCCTCCTATAGCAATCAGCCCCAGCATTTT.

This clonotype has at least ten counts. The chain employs TRBV5-1 and TRBJ2-7; 9 bases line up with TRBD1. The CDR3 contains 15 residues. V shed 4 bases and J 2 bases; nucleotides not matched to a gene: 7. From germline, CDR1 is SGHRS and CDR2 YFSETQ. CDR3 sequence (DNA): TGCGCCAGCAGCCCGACGACAGGGGGAACCTACGAGCAGTACTTC. It translates to CASSPTTGGTYEQYF.

In regard to this clonotype: Since a much larger clone is just one base distant, this may be a read error. This CDR3 is CASSLERRAEQFF. CDR3 in DNA: TGTGCCAGCAGCTTAGAACGGAGGGCCGAGCAGTTCTTC. The V and J genes are TRBV7-2 and TRBJ2-1; D might be TRBD2 (6 bases). Looked up from germline, CDR1 is SGHTA and CDR2 is FQGNSA. V was trimmed by 1 base and J by 10 bases, leaving 11 bases between them. The CDR3 is 13 residues long. Full variable domain (rest looked up from reference TRBV7-2 and TRBJ2-1): GAGVSQSPSNKVTEKGKDVELRCDPISGHTALYWYRQSLGQGLEFLIYFQGNSAPDKSGLPSDRFSAERTGGSVSTLTIQRTQQEDSAVYLCASSLERRAEQFFGPGTRLTVL.

As for this clonotype: Possible read error: a much larger clone is one base away. The J gene is TRBJ2-1, the V gene TRBV6-5, with TRBD1 as a possible D gene (5 bases). The V and J ends lost 0 bases and 13 bases respectively, with 7 bases between them. CDR3 length equals 11 residues. Per the germline V gene, CDR1 is MNHEY and CDR2 is SVGAGI. CDR3 DNA: TGTGCCAGCAGTTACTCTGGGGCTCAGTTCTTC. Translated, it gives CASSYSGAQFF.

This clonotype has a handful of counts. This chain joins TRBV7-3 and TRBJ2-3; possible D gene TRBD1, 5 bases. The germline V gene encodes CDR1 SGHTA and CDR2 FQGTGA. V gave up 0 bases and J gave up 5 bases, with 12 bases separating them. The CDR3 sequence is 15 residues long. The CDR3 sequence is CASSLTGPTGDTQYF. The CDR3 coding sequence is TGTGCCAGCAGCTTAACCGGGCCCACAGGAGATACGCAGTATTTT.

The chain has TRBV11-2 and TRBJ1-5, with D uncertain. The CDR3 length is 13 residues. V lost 0 bases and J lost 6, with 6 bases in between. Germline loops: CDR1 SGHAT, CDR2 FQNNGV. The chain's CDR3 is CASSLESLQPQHF. The CDR3 region has the DNA TGTGCCAGCAGCTTAGAAAGTCTTCAGCCCCAGCATTTT.

V gene TRBV28 combines with J gene TRBJ2-1; 7 nucleotides match TRBD1. Germline loops: CDR1 MDHEN, CDR2 SYDVKM. The junction had 9 bases not matched to a gene; V was cut back by 10 bases and J by 6 bases. The CDR3 runs 13 residues. This CDR3 is CATSGQPFNEQFF. The CDR3 DNA reads TGTGCCACCTCGGGACAGCCCTTCAATGAGCAGTTCTTC.

The J gene is TRBJ1-6, the V gene TRBV7-6, with 8 nucleotides matching TRBD1. V trimming: 5 bases; J trimming: 7 bases; junction bases outside the gene matches: 7. The germline CDR1 and CDR2 sequences are SGHVS and FNYEAQ. The CDR3 spans 15 residues. The CDR3 coding sequence is TGTGCCAGCAGCCCTGCAGGGGGCTCGAATTCACCCCTCCACTTT. This gives the protein CASSPAGGSNSPLHF. The full variable domain, with the rest looked up from reference TRBV7-6 and TRBJ1-6, is GAGVSQSPRYKVTKRGQDVALRCDPISGHVSLYWYRQALGQGPEFLTYFNYEAQQDKSGLPNDRFSAERPEGSISTLTIQRTEQRDSAMYRCASSPAGGSNSPLHFGNGTRLTVT.

This clonotype was observed a few times. This sequence joins TRBV6-6 and TRBJ2-7, with 11 bases lining up with TRBD1. Germline CDR1 reads MNHNY; CDR2 reads SVGAGI (reference sequence). The CDR3 runs 15 residues. After removal of 3 bases from V and 0 bases from J, the junction contained 1 base not matched to a gene. The CDR3 loop reads CASSYGTGGSYEQYF. The CDR3 DNA is TGTGCCAGCAGTTATGGGACAGGGGGCTCCTACGAGCAGTACTTC.

The V gene is TRBV28, the J gene TRBJ1-1; 8 nucleotides agree with TRBD1. CDR1 is MDHEN and CDR2 is SYDVKM in the germline V gene. V shed 7 bases and J 8 bases; nucleotides not matched to a gene: 9. This CDR3 region has 13 residues. The CDR3, as DNA: TGTGCCAGCACCCGGGACAGGCCATCCGAAGCTTTCTTT. Protein sequence: CASTRDRPSEAFF.

This clonotype came up many times. V gene TRBV5-6 combines with J gene TRBJ2-7, with 7 bases matching TRBD2. Per the germline V gene, CDR1 is SGHDT and CDR2 is YYEEEE. The CDR3 is 14 amino acids. The V gene end was trimmed by 3 bases and the J gene end by 2 bases; junction bases not matched to a gene: 5. The CDR3 DNA is TGTGCCAGCAGCTCGAAGCGGGGAACCTACGAGCAGTACTTC. Protein sequence: CASSSKRGTYEQYF.

Points on this clonotype: It may be a read error: a sequence one base away is much more abundant. The genes are TRBV4-1 and TRBJ2-7; 13 bases are shared with TRBD2. Germline CDR1 MGHRA, CDR2 YSYEKL. The V gene end was trimmed by 4 bases and the J gene end by 1 base; junction bases not matched to a gene: 10. This CDR3 contains 18 residues. The CDR3 region is CASSPRLAGGPNSYEQYF. The CDR3 DNA reads TGCGCCAGCAGCCCAAGACTAGCGGGGGGCCCAAATTCCTACGAGCAGTACTTC.

This clonotype was counted at least ten times. The V gene is TRBV12-3 or TRBV12-4, the J gene TRBJ1-2, with 8 bases matching TRBD1. The CDR3 extends over 13 amino acids. The trim removed 5 bases at V and 4 bases at J, leaving 3 bases unmatched. The CDR3 here is CASSGGQVYGYTF. In DNA, the CDR3 is TGTGCCAGCAGTGGGGGACAGGTCTATGGCTACACCTTC.

J is TRBJ2-1 and V is TRBV4-1, with 8 bases fitting TRBD2. Losses at the gene ends were 4 bases for V and 6 bases for J; bases not matched to a gene: 8. From germline, CDR1 is MGHRA and CDR2 YSYEKL. The CDR3 is 15 amino acids. The CDR3 spells CASSPRAGGTNEQFF. CDR3 DNA sequence: TGCGCCAGCAGCCCTCGGGCGGGAGGAACCAATGAGCAGTTCTTC.